This T cell receptor beta chain is drawn from a study of blood T cell repertoires in COVID-19. Background on the study: Collection of acute and convalescent COVID-19 samples took place in the United States, Italy and Spain.

Here immunoSEQ multiplex PCR was the method, and the copy in TCRdb shows in-frame clones only, minus some. The table shows 180,000 or so clones, with 86% occurring only once. The germline V gene has CDR1 GTSNPN and CDR2 SVGIG (reference sequence). The length of the CDR3 is 14 residues. The J segment lost 4 bases and the V segment lost 4 bases, leaving 5 bases of the junction unmatched. This TCR came from an older man with acute or convalescent COVID-19. The chain employs TRBV30 and TRBJ2-1; 9 bases map to TRBD1. The sample comprised peripheral blood. The CDR3 DNA reads TGTGCCTGGAAGGGACAGGGAAGGTACAATGAGCAGTTCTTC. This codes for CAWKGQGRYNEQFF.